This TCR beta chain stems from a study of PD-1 blockade in mismatch repair-deficient tumors. The study's findings and limits: Tumor-resident clones, often absent from pretreatment blood, expanded after pembrolizumab and then contracted.

This sample's time point: identical approximately eleven-day culture without peptide (control). TCR sequencing covered a few patients who responded to pembrolizumab. Cells were stimulated around ten days with each of several ELISpot-reactive neoantigens. The germline V gene encodes CDR1 KGHSH and CDR2 LQKENI. The V end was cut by 2 bases, the J end by 8 bases, with 15 bases between. CDR3 length: 14 amino acids. To note about this clone: Its target is not known.

TCRdb's copy holds only in-frame clones and misses some; the assay was immunoSEQ multiplex PCR. The sample has about 14,000 clones, 65% to 90% seen once; the top ten hold more than 9.5%. This sample comprised cells cultured in vitro, obtained from a patient treated with pembrolizumab. This chain links TRBV18 with TRBJ1-2, with a weak D call TRBD1 (6 bases). The TCR sequence derives from an adult with mismatch repair-deficient cancer. The CDR3 DNA follows: TGTGCCAGCTCACCAGGGAAGACAGGCTCGGGCTACACCTTC. This translates into CASSPGKTGSGYTF.